This T cell receptor beta chain was profiled in a study of metastatic and nonmetastatic thyroid tumors. Germline V gene data show CDR1 as KGHSH and CDR2 as LQKENI. The germline V and J ends were trimmed by 3 bases and 4 bases, with 18 bases remaining between them. The CDR3 totals 16 residues. TCRdb re-analyzed the PCR reads through MiXCR. In the table there are 84,000 or so clones, approximately 9% of which are singletons. Each patient came to thyroid surgery without any prior treatment (of any kind). Broader study findings: TCR beta diversity was reportedly significantly higher in malignant thyroid tumors than benign nodules, in blood and tumor.

This clone was picked up many times. Its specificity is not known. This sequence originates from a female donor with papillary thyroid cancer or a benign thyroid nodule (not recorded which). Some clones in this sample may be carry-over from other donors' samples. Sequenced: blood. V and J are TRBV18 and TRBJ1-1; no clear D. CDR3 DNA sequence: TGTGCCAGCTCACCTGGCAGGTTTACGGGAATCACTGAAGCTTTCTTT. Its translation is CASSPGRFTGITEAFF.